The 8 T cell receptor beta chains presented below share a single source sample, sequenced in a study of CD4 T cells in relation to SARS-CoV-2 and coronaviruses. The table came from immunoSEQ multiplex PCR; TCRdb's copy has only in-frame clones and leaves some out. The repertoire holds 20,000 to 25,000 clones, with 75% to 85% as singletons. The antigens for these receptors are not known. Before the COVID-19 pandemic, during about 2010-2018, CD4+ T cells were taken from unexposed donors. Isolation of CD4+ T cells took place after approximately 11 days in culture. The source material was CD4+ T cells from PBMCs, cultured in vitro. These receptors originate from a human donor in good health.

The rearrangement links TRBV19 to TRBJ2-7, with TRBD1 identical over 9 bases. J lost 6 bases, V lost 2 bases, and 11 bases had no gene match. Germline V CDR1 and CDR2: LNHDA, SQIVND (reference sequence). The CDR3 consists of 16 residues. CDR3 residues: CASSITSAQGAGEQYF. CDR3 nucleotide sequence: TGTGCCAGTAGTATAACTAGCGCACAGGGGGCGGGCGAGCAGTACTTC.

This chain links TRBV25-1 with TRBJ1-2, with TRBD1 matching 9 bases. Germline V gene lookup returns CDR1 MGHDK and CDR2 SYGVNS. The CDR3 contains 14 residues. Trimming cost V 6 bases and J 2 bases; bases outside gene matches: 4. CDR3 residues: CASRGDRANYGYTF. DNA of the CDR3: TGTGCCAGCAGGGGGGACAGGGCGAACTATGGCTACACCTTC.

This chain joins TRBV10-3 and TRBJ1-3; TRBD1 might be the D (5 bases). CDR3 size: 17 residues. The germline V and J ends were trimmed by 0 bases and 0 bases, with 12 bases remaining between them. CDR1 and CDR2 from the germline V gene are ENHRY and SYGVKD. The CDR3 DNA reads as TGTGCCATCAGTGAGTCCGGGGCAGAGAGCTCTGGAAACACCATATATTTT. This codes for CAISESGAESSGNTIYF.

CDR3 DNA: TGCAGTGCTAACAGAAATGAAAAACTGTTTTTT. This encodes CSANRNEKLFF. The rearrangement joins TRBV20-1 to TRBJ1-4; D is uncertain. The CDR3 runs 11 residues. Germline V gene lookup returns CDR1 DFQATT and CDR2 SNEGSKA (reference sequence). The V end was cut by 4 bases, the J end by 5 bases, with 5 bases between.

The chain is built from TRBV23-1 and TRBJ2-1, with 8 bases fitting TRBD1. TRBV23-1 is given ORF status, its function remaining uncertain. V lost 6 bases and J lost 6; bases outside the gene matches: 7. This CDR3 has 14 residues. The chain's CDR3 is CASSLGTGVNEQFF. The CDR3 coding sequence is TGCGCCAGCAGCCTAGGGACAGGCGTCAATGAGCAGTTCTTC.

The chain has TRBV7-9 and TRBJ1-2; D is unresolved. Trimming stripped 5 bases from V and 0 bases from J, with 13 bases between. The CDR3 runs 15 residues. CDR1 SEHNR and CDR2 FQNEAQ come from the germline V gene (reference sequence). The CDR3 DNA reads TGTGCCAGCAGCCTAGAACGAATGACTAACTATGGCTACACCTTC. Translated, it gives CASSLERMTNYGYTF.

The chain joins TRBV6-1 to TRBJ2-1; 9 bases align to TRBD2. J gave up 10 bases and V 3 bases, and 10 bases lay outside the gene matches. This CDR3 contains 15 residues. In germline, CDR1 is MNHNS, CDR2 SASEGT. The CDR3 region is CASSETLAGGSEQFF. The CDR3 region has the DNA TGTGCCAGCAGTGAGACACTAGCGGGCGGCTCCGAGCAGTTCTTC.

The chain carries TRBV18 and TRBJ1-5, with a tentative D call TRBD1 (6 bases). Per the germline V gene, CDR1 is KGHSH and CDR2 is LQKENI. V was clipped by 3 bases and J by 4 bases, with 7 bases between them. The CDR3 runs 13 residues. CDR3 in DNA: TGTGCCAGCTCACCGGACAGAAATCAGCCCCAGCATTTT. As protein: CASSPDRNQPQHF. The full variable domain, completed using reference TRBV18 and TRBJ1-5, is NAGVMQNPRHLVRRRGQEARLRCSPMKGHSHVYWYRQLPEEGLKFMVYLQKENIIDESGMPKERFSAEFPKEGPSILRIQQVVRGDSAAYFCASSPDRNQPQHFGDGTRLSIL.